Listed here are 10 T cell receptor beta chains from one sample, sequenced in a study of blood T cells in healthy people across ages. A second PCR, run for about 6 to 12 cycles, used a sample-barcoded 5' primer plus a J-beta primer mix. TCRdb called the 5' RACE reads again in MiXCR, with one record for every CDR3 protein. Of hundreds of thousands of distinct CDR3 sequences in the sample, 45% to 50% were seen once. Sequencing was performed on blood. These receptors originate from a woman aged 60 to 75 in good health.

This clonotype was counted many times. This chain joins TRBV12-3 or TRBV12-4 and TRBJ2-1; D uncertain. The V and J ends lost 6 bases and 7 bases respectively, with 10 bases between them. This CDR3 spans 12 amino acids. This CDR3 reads CASSLSGNEQFF. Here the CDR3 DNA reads TGTGCCAGCAGCCTGTCGGGTAATGAGCAGTTCTTC.

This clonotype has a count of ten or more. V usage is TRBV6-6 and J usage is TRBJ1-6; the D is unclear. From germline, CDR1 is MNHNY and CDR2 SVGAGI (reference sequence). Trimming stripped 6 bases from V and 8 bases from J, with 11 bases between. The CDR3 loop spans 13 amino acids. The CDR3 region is CASRRQDDSPLHF. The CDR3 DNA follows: TGTGCCAGCAGGCGACAAGATGATTCACCCCTCCACTTT.

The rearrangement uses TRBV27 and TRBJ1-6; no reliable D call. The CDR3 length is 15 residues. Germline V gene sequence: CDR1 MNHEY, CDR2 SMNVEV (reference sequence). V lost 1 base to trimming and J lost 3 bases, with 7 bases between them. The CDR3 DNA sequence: TGTGCCAGCAGTTTATATGTCAGCTATAATTCACCCCTCCACTTT. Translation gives CASSLYVSYNSPLHF.

CDR3 in amino acids: CSVEGGRVGYTF. CDR3 bases: TGCAGCGTTGAAGGCGGAAGGGTTGGCTACACCTTC. The chain joins TRBV29-1 to TRBJ1-2, with no clear D. With 1 base removed from V and 7 bases from J, the gap between germline ends came to 10 bases. The germline V gene encodes CDR1 SQVTM and CDR2 ANQGSEA. The CDR3 length is 12 residues.

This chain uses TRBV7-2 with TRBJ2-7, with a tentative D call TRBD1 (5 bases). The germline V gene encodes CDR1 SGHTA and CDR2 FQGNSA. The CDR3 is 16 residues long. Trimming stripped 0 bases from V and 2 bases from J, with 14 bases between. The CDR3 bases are TGTGCCAGCAGCTTAGCGTTGGGGCAGGCGCCCTACGAGCAGTACTTC. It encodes CASSLALGQAPYEQYF.

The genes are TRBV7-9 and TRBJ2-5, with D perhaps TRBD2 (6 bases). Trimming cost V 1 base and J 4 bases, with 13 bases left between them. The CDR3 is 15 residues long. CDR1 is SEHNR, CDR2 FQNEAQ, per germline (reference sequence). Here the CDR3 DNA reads TGTGCCAGCAGCTTAGGCGGGATCGTGGGAGAGACCCAGTACTTC. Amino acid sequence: CASSLGGIVGETQYF.

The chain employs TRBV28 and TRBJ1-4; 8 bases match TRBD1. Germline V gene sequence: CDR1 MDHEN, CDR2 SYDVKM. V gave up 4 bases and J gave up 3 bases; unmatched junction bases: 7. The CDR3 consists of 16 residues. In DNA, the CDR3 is TGTGCCAGCAGTTCAGGACAGGGAAGGGCTAATGAAAAACTGTTTTTT. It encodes CASSSGQGRANEKLFF.

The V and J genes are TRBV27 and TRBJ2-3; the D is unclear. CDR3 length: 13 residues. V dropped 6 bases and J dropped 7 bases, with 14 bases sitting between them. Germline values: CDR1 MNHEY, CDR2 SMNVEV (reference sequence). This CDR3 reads CASRSLGMYTQYF. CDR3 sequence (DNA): TGTGCCAGCAGGTCCCTCGGCATGTATACGCAGTATTTT.

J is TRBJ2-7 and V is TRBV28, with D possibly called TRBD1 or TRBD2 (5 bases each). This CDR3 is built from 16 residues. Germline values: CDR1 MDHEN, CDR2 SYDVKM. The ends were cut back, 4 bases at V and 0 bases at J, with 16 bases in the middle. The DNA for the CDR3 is TGTGCCAGCAGTTCCGGGACGCCGGCGGGCTCCTACGAGCAGTACTTC. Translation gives CASSSGTPAGSYEQYF.

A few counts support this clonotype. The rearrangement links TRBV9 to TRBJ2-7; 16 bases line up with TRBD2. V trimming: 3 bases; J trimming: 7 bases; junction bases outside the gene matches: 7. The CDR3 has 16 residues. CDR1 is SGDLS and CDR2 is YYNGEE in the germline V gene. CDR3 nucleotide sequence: TGTGCCAGCAGCGAATACGGGACTAGCGGGAGGGGTGAGCAGTACTTC. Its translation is CASSEYGTSGRGEQYF. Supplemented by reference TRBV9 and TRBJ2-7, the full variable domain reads DSGVTQTPKHLITATGQRVTLRCSPRSGDLSVYWYQQSLDQGLQFLIQYYNGEERAKGNILERFSAQQFPDLHSELNLSSLELGDSALYFCASSEYGTSGRGEQYFGPGTRLTVT.